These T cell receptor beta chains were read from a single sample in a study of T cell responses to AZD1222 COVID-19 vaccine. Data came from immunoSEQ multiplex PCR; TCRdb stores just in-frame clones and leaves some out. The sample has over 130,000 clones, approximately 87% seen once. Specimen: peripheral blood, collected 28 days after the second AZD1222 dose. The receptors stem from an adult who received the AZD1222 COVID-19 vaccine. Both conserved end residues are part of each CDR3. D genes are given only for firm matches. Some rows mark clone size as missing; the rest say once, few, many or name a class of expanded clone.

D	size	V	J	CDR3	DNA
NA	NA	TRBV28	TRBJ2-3	CASSSYSYTQYF	TGTGCCAGCAGTTCTTACAGTTATACGCAGTATTTT
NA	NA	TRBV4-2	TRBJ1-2	CASSQDLGVYGYTF	TGTGCCAGCAGCCAAGATCTGGGCGTCTATGGCTACACCTTC
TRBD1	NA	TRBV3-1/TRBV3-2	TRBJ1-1	CASSRGQAGNTEAFF	TGTGCCAGCAGCCGAGGACAGGCCGGGAACACTGAAGCTTTCTTT
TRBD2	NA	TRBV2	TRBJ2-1	CASRELAGGPGEQFF	TGTGCCAGCAGGGAACTAGCGGGAGGGCCGGGTGAGCAGTTCTTC
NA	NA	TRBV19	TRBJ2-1	CASGLDRSSYNEQFF	TGTGCCAGTGGTTTAGACAGGAGCTCCTACAATGAGCAGTTCTTC
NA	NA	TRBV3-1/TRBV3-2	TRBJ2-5	CASSHLIAEGETQYF	TGTGCCAGCAGCCACCTCATAGCGGAGGGGGAGACCCAGTACTTC
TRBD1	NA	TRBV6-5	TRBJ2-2	CASSWDRGSGELFF	TGTGCCAGTTCTTGGGACAGGGGGTCCGGGGAGCTGTTTTTT
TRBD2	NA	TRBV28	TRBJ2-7	CASTRPPSGNEQYF	TGTGCCAGCACCCGACCCCCTAGCGGGAACGAGCAGTACTTC
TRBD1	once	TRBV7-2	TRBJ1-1	CASSTGGPNTEAFF	TGTGCCAGCAGCACAGGGGGCCCGAACACTGAAGCTTTCTTT
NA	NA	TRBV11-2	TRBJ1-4	CASSVLYKGEKLFF	TGTGCCAGCAGCGTTCTCTACAAGGGAGAAAAACTGTTTTTT
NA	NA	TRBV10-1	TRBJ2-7	CASRGPERAAFRSYEQYF	TGCGCCAGCAGGGGCCCGGAGAGAGCGGCCTTCAGGTCCTACGAGCAGTACTTC
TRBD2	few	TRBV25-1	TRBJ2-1	CASSARTSSYYEQFF	TGTGCCAGCAGTGCCAGGACTAGCTCGTACTATGAGCAGTTCTTC
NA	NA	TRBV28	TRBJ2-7	CASSSLARSGPYEQYF	TGTGCCAGCAGTTCCCTCGCGAGGTCAGGCCCCTACGAGCAGTACTTC
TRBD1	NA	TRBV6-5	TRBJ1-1	CASSYEGALEAFF	TGTGCCAGCAGTTACGAGGGGGCACTTGAAGCTTTCTTT
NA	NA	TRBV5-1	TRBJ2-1	CASSLGLGRREQFF	TGCGCCAGCAGCTTGGGCCTAGGCCGGAGGGAGCAGTTCTTC
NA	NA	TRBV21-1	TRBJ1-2	CASSKDRPGTEEYGYTF	TGTGCCAGCAGCAAAGACCGACCCGGGACAGAGGAGTATGGCTACACCTTC
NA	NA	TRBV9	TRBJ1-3	CASSREATGNTIYF	TGTGCCAGCAGCCGGGAAGCAACTGGAAACACCATATATTTT
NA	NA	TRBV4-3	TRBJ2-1	CASSQDRLAEQFF	TGCGCCAGCAGCCAAGATCGGCTCGCGGAGCAGTTCTTC
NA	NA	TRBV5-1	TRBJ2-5	CASSPPVRETQYF	TGCGCCAGCTCCCCCCCCGTGAGAGAGACCCAGTACTTC
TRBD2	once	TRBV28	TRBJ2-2	CASSSPGLAGARELFF	TGTGCCAGCAGTAGTCCGGGACTAGCGGGAGCTAGGGAGCTGTTTTTT
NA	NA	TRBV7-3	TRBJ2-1	CASSLTWDNEQFF	TGTGCCAGCAGCTTAACGTGGGACAATGAGCAGTTCTTC
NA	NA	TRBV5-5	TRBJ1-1	CASSLVGRGANTEAFF	TGTGCCAGCAGCTTGGTCGGGCGCGGAGCGAACACTGAAGCTTTCTTT
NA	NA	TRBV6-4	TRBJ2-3	CASSASMEADTQYF	TGTGCCAGCAGTGCATCAATGGAGGCAGATACGCAGTATTTT
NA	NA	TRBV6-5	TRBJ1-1	CASRGAATSSAFF	TGTGCCAGCAGGGGTGCCGCCACGAGTTCGGCTTTCTTT
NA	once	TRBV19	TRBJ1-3	CATRLGGSGNTIYF	TGTGCCACCCGGCTTGGGGGATCTGGAAACACCATATATTTT
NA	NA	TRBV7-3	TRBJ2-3	CASSSRRQDTQYF	TGTGCCAGCAGCTCCCGCAGGCAAGATACGCAGTATTTT
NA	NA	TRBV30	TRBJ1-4	CAWSGLGDEKLFF	TGTGCCTGGAGTGGGTTGGGCGATGAAAAACTGTTTTTT
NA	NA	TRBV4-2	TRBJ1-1	CASSQSRDTEAFF	TGTGCCAGCAGCCAAAGCAGGGACACTGAAGCTTTCTTT
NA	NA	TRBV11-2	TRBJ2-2	CASSFEGLGTGELFF	TGTGCCAGCAGCTTTGAAGGGTTGGGCACCGGGGAGCTGTTTTTT
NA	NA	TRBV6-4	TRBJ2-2	CASSDSPQGSNTGELFF	TGTGCCAGCAGTGACTCTCCGCAGGGATCAAACACCGGGGAGCTGTTTTTT
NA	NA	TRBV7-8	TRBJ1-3	CASSLRNAAGSGNTIYF	TGTGCCAGCAGCTTACGAAATGCGGCAGGTTCTGGAAACACCATATATTTT
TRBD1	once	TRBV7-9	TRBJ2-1	CASSLFTGEEFSNEQFF	TGTGCCAGCAGCTTATTTACAGGGGAAGAATTTAGCAATGAGCAGTTCTTC
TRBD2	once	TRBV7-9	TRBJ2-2	CASSPVLGTSGTGELFF	TGTGCCAGCAGCCCCGTTTTGGGGACTAGCGGCACCGGGGAGCTGTTTTTT
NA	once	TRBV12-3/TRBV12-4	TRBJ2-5	CASRPRLGETQYF	TGTGCCAGCAGGCCCCGACTCGGAGAGACCCAGTACTTC